The 19 T cell receptor beta chains below all came from one sample that was sequenced in a study of T cell changes during pregnancy in multiple sclerosis. Method: immunoSEQ multiplex PCR; TCRdb's copy keeps in-frame clones and lacks some. The sample contains tens of thousands of clones, just over 90% of which appear only once. Sequenced here: CD4+ T cells from peripheral blood mononuclear cells, sampled before pregnancy. The receptor set was obtained from a female donor with multiple sclerosis, enrolled in a pregnancy study.

The chain joins TRBV19 to TRBJ2-5; D is unresolved. Germline V gene data show CDR1 as LNHDA and CDR2 as SQIVND (reference sequence). The CDR3 covers 15 residues. V was cut by 3 bases and J by 0 bases, with 11 bases left in between. The CDR3 spells CASSIGRSDQETQYF. CDR3 coding DNA: TGTGCCAGTAGTATCGGTAGATCTGACCAAGAGACCCAGTACTTC.

The chain has TRBV4-2 and TRBJ1-2; tentatively, D is TRBD1 (5 bases). The CDR3 is 16 residues long. Trimming cost V 0 bases and J 4 bases, with 15 bases left between them. Germline V CDR1 and CDR2: LGHNA, YNFKEQ. For the CDR3, the DNA is TGTGCCAGCAGCCAAGAAAGTATCCAGGGTATCTATGGCTACACCTTC. Translated, it gives CASSQESIQGIYGYTF.

This clone was counted a single time. This chain joins TRBV10-3 and TRBJ1-2, with a tentative D call TRBD1 (5 bases). The V end was cut by 3 bases, the J end by 6 bases, with 14 bases between. CDR3 length: 14 amino acids. Germline CDR1 and CDR2: ENHRY and SYGVKD. CDR3 DNA sequence: TGTGCCATCAGTGATACCCTCATACAGGATGGCTACACCTTC. As protein: CAISDTLIQDGYTF.

The chain has TRBV7-9 and TRBJ2-2; D uncertain. V lost 2 bases to trimming and J lost 1 base, with 5 bases between them. There are 14 residues in the CDR3. Germline CDR1 reads SEHNR; CDR2 reads FQNEAQ (reference sequence). CDR3 DNA: TGTGCCAGCAGCTTAAGCGAGAACACCGGGGAGCTGTTTTTT. Its translation is CASSLSENTGELFF.

The chain couples TRBV4-1 to TRBJ1-1; 8 bases agree with TRBD1. With V trimmed by 1 base and J by 3 bases, 1 base remained unmatched. CDR1 and CDR2 (germline): MGHRA, YSYEKL. The CDR3 spans 14 residues. The CDR3 loop is CASSQADRDTEAFF. The DNA for the CDR3 is TGCGCCAGCAGCCAAGCGGACAGGGACACTGAAGCTTTCTTT.

This sequence joins TRBV6-5 and TRBJ2-2; perhaps TRBD1 as D (6 bases). V dropped 6 bases and J dropped 0 bases, with 8 bases sitting between them. The CDR3 spans 14 residues. Germline CDR1 reads MNHEY; CDR2 reads SVGAGI. CDR3 nucleotide sequence: TGTGCCAGCAGGGGACAATCGAACACCGGGGAGCTGTTTTTT. The encoded protein is CASRGQSNTGELFF.

The DNA for the CDR3 is TGTGCCAGCAGTCTCCAGACAGGGGATTATGGCTACACCTTC. It specifies CASSLQTGDYGYTF. The gene calls are TRBV27 and TRBJ1-2; 8 bases are a match to TRBD1. V trimming: 5 bases; J trimming: 5 bases; junction bases outside the gene matches: 7. Germline V lookup: CDR1 MNHEY, CDR2 SMNVEV (reference sequence). This CDR3 contains 14 residues.

V gene TRBV27 combines with J gene TRBJ1-1; TRBD1 matches at 8 bases. Looked up from germline, CDR1 is MNHEY and CDR2 is SMNVEV (reference sequence). The CDR3 is 15 amino acids. The trim removed 2 bases at V and 6 bases at J, leaving 8 bases unmatched. CDR3 protein: CASSLEFQGASEAFF. Written as DNA, the CDR3 is TGTGCCAGCAGTTTAGAGTTCCAGGGGGCATCTGAAGCTTTCTTT.

The V call is TRBV6-5, the J call TRBJ1-5; D is uncertain. Per the germline V gene, CDR1 is MNHEY and CDR2 is SVGAGI. Trimming left V 0 bases short and J 10 bases short, with 10 bases between. CDR3 length equals 13 residues. Here the CDR3 reads CASSYSPFGPQHF. The CDR3 nucleotides read TGTGCCAGCAGTTACTCTCCCTTTGGCCCCCAGCATTTT.

Here the CDR3 reads CASSGSIKSYEQYF. CDR3 sequence (DNA): TGCGCCAGCAGCGGGAGCATAAAGTCCTACGAGCAGTACTTC. This chain uses TRBV5-1 with TRBJ2-7, with D maybe TRBD2 (5 bases). Trimming removed 4 bases from V and 1 base from J, with 12 bases in between. There are 14 residues in the CDR3. From germline, CDR1 is SGHRS and CDR2 YFSETQ.

This chain uses TRBV7-2 with TRBJ2-1, with 10 nucleotides matching TRBD2. The ends lost 1 base at V and 9 bases at J; junction bases unmatched: 6. The CDR3 is made up of 15 amino acids. The germline gives CDR1 SGHTA, CDR2 FQGNSA. The CDR3 loop is CASSLGLAGSGEQFF. The CDR3 DNA reads TGTGCCAGCAGCTTAGGACTAGCGGGTTCCGGTGAGCAGTTCTTC. Drawing the rest from reference TRBV7-2 and TRBJ2-1, the complete variable domain is GAGVSQSPSNKVTEKGKDVELRCDPISGHTALYWYRQSLGQGLEFLIYFQGNSAPDKSGLPSDRFSAERTGGSVSTLTIQRTQQEDSAVYLCASSLGLAGSGEQFFGPGTRLTVL.

The rearrangement joins TRBV5-4 to TRBJ2-2; TRBD2 matches at 11 bases. The CDR3 spans 17 residues. Germline V gene data show CDR1 as SGHNT and CDR2 as YYREEE (reference sequence). The V segment lost 2 bases and the J segment 7 bases; nucleotides outside the gene matches: 10. The CDR3 loop reads CASSLPLAGGVDGELFF. The CDR3 nucleotides read TGTGCCAGCAGCTTACCGCTAGCGGGAGGTGTTGACGGGGAGCTGTTTTTT.

The chain couples TRBV7-8 to TRBJ2-7; no definite D call. The germline V gene encodes CDR1 SGHVS and CDR2 FQNEAQ. V was clipped by 5 bases and J by 2 bases, with 13 bases between them. CDR3 length: 14 residues. CDR3 in amino acids: CASSLMGRAYEQYF. Here the CDR3 DNA reads TGTGCCAGCAGCCTGATGGGCCGAGCCTACGAGCAGTACTTC.

V gene TRBV6-6 combines with J gene TRBJ2-7; 7 nucleotides match TRBD1. Germline loops: CDR1 MNHNY, CDR2 SVGAGI (reference sequence). The CDR3 is 15 residues long. The junction had 9 bases not matched to a gene; V was cut back by 6 bases and J by 1 base. The CDR3 DNA reads TGTGCCAGCAGCACCCGACAGGGCCAATCCTACGAGCAGTACTTC. This encodes CASSTRQGQSYEQYF.

V and J are TRBV9 and TRBJ2-1; weak D call: TRBD2 (7 bases). This CDR3 comprises 16 residues. Germline V gene lookup returns CDR1 SGDLS and CDR2 YYNGEE. The V end lost 0 bases, the J end lost 8 bases, and 18 bases lay between the germline ends. CDR3 DNA: TGTGCCAGCAGCGTAGGCCCCCGGGGGGCGAAGGATGAGCAGTTCTTC. Its translation: CASSVGPRGAKDEQFF.

The rearrangement links TRBV6-6 to TRBJ2-7, with a tentative D call TRBD2 (5 bases). V was clipped by 5 bases and J by 0 bases, with 11 bases between them. Germline CDR1 and CDR2: MNHNY and SVGAGI (reference sequence). This CDR3 has 14 residues. The DNA of the CDR3 is TGTGCCAGCAGTCAACCCGGGATCTCCTACGAGCAGTACTTC. This encodes CASSQPGISYEQYF.

The J gene is TRBJ1-1, the V gene TRBV10-3; D call uncertain. The CDR3 runs 13 residues. Germline CDR1 and CDR2: ENHRY and SYGVKD. Trimming took off 2 bases at V and 5 bases at J, with 9 bases between the two ends. CDR3 nucleotide sequence: TGTGCCATCAGTGAGAACGGGTGGACTGAAGCTTTCTTT. This encodes CAISENGWTEAFF.

The chain is built from TRBV28 and TRBJ1-2; the match to TRBD1 covers 12 bases. Germline V gene lookup returns CDR1 MDHEN and CDR2 SYDVKM. There are 15 residues in the CDR3. V dropped 10 bases and J dropped 1; count of bases not matched to a gene: 7. Here the CDR3 reads CATAGQGADNYGYTF. For the CDR3, the DNA is TGTGCCACCGCGGGACAGGGGGCCGATAACTATGGCTACACCTTC.

The genes are TRBV7-2 and TRBJ2-3; 8 bases fit TRBD2. This CDR3 is 15 amino acids long. Germline V gene lookup returns CDR1 SGHTA and CDR2 FQGNSA. Trimming removed 7 bases from V and 1 base from J; junction bases left unmatched: 7. The CDR3 sequence: CASIWGRGGTDTQYF. Here the CDR3 DNA reads TGTGCCAGCATTTGGGGGCGGGGGGGCACAGATACGCAGTATTTT.